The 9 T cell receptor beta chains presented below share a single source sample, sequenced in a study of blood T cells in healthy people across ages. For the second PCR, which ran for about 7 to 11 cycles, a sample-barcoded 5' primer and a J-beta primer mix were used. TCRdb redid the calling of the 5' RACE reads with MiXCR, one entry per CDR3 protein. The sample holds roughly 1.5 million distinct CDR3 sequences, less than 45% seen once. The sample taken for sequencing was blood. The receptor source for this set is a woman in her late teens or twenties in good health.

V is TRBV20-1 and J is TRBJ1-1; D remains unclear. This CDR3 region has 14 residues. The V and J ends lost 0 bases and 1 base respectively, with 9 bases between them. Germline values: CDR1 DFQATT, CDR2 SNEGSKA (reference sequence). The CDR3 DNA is TGCAGTGCTAGAGATCGGGCTGAGAACACTGAAGCTTTCTTT. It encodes CSARDRAENTEAFF.

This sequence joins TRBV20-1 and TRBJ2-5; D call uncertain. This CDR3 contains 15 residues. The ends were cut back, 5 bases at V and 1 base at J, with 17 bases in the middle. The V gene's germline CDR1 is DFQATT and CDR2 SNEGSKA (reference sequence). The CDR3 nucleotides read TGCAGTGCTCCGATTTCCCGGTTGTTCCAAGAGACCCAGTACTTC. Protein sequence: CSAPISRLFQETQYF.

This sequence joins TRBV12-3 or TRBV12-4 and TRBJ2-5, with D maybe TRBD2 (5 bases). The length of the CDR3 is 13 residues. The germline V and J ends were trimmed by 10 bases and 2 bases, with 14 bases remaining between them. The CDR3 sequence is CATSLWEQETQYF. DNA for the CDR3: TGTGCCACCTCATTATGGGAGCAAGAGACCCAGTACTTC.

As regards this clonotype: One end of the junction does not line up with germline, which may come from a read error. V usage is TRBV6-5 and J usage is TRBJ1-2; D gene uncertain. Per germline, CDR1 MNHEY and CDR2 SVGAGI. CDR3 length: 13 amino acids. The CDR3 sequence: CASSLPTGYDYTF. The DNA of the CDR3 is TGTGCCAGCAGCCTCCCGACGGGCTATGACTACACCTTC.

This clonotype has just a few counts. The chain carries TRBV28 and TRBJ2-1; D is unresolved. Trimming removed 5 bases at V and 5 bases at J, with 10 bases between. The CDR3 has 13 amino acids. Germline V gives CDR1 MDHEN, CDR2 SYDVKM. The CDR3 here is CASSPFSNNEQFF. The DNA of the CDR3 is TGTGCCAGCAGTCCCTTTTCCAACAATGAGCAGTTCTTC. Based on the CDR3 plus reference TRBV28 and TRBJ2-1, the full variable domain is DVKVTQSSRYLVKRTGEKVFLECVQDMDHENMFWYRQDPGLGLRLIYFSYDVKMKEKGDIPEGYSVSREKKERFSLILESASTNQTSMYLCASSPFSNNEQFFGPGTRLTVL.

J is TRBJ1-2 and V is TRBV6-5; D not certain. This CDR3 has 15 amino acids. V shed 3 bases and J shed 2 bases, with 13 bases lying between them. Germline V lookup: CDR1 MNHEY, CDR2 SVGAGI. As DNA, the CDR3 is TGTGCCAGCAGTTATTCCCGGAACTTAAACTATGGCTACACCTTC. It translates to CASSYSRNLNYGYTF.

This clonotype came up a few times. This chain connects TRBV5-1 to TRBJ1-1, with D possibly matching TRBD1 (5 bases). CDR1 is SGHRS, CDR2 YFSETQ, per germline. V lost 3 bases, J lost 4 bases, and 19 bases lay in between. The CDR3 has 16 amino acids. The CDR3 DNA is TGCGCCAGCAGCTGGGAGGCTCAGGGTCTTACCACTGAAGCTTTCTTT. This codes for CASSWEAQGLTTEAFF.

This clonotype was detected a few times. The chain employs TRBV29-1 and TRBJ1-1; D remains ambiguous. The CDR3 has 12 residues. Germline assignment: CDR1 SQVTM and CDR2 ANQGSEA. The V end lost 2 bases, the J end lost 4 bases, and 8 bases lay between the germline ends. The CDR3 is CSVERQTTEAFF. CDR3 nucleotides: TGCAGCGTTGAAAGGCAAACCACTGAAGCTTTCTTT.

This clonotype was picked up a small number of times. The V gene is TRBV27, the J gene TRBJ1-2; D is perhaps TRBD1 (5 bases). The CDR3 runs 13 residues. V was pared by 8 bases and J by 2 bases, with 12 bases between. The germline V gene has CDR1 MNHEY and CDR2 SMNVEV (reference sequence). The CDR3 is CASRMGLNYGYTF. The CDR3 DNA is TGTGCCAGCCGAATGGGGCTAAACTATGGCTACACCTTC.